Included here is one T cell receptor beta chain sequence, with context. This specimen belongs to a study of control samples from healthy donors and cancer patients. Measured with immunoSEQ multiplex PCR; TCRdb has only the in-frame clones, and not every one. The sample has about 79,000 clones, more than 85% seen once. The germline CDR1 and CDR2 sequences are SGHTA and FQGNSA. There are 15 residues in the CDR3. The V gene lost 1 base and the J gene lost 4 bases, with 14 bases spanning the gap. The TCR comes from a woman aged 35 to 49 with lung cancer. The rearrangement links TRBV7-2 to TRBJ2-7; D possibly corresponds to TRBD2 (6 bases). The sequencing input was PBMCs. CDR3 region: CASSLGDGGLYEQYF. CDR3 bases: TGTGCCAGCAGCTTAGGAGACGGAGGACTATACGAGCAGTACTTC.